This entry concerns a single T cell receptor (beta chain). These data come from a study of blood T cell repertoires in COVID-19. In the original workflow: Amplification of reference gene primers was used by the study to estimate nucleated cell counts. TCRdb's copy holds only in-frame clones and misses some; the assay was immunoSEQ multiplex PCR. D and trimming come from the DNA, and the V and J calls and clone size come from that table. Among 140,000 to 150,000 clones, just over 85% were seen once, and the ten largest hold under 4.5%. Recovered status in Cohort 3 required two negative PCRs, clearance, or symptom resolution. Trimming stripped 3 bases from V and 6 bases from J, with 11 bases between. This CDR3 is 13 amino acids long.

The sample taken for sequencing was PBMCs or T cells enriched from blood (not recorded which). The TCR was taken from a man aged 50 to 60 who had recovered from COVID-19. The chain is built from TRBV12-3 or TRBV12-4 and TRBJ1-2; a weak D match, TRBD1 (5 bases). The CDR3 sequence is CASSFAGRNGYTF. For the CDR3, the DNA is TGTGCCAGCAGTTTCGCAGGGCGGAATGGCTACACCTTC.